The 27 T cell receptor beta chains below all came from one sample that was sequenced in a study of T cell repertoires in cytomegalovirus infection. TCRdb independently ran MiXCR on the reads; one entry per CDR3 protein. The data contain about 490,000 distinct CDR3 sequences, approximately 26% of them singletons. Sequencing used PBMCs. The receptors derive from a human donor in good health (CMV status not recorded). Some clones in this sample may be carry-over from other donors' samples.

This clonotype appeared a single time. This chain links TRBV6-1 with TRBJ2-5; D is unresolved. CDR3 size: 15 residues. V shed 1 base and J shed 4 bases, with 13 bases lying between them. Germline lookup yields CDR1 MNHNS and CDR2 SASEGT. Here the CDR3 reads CASSEVTHSAETQYF. Here the CDR3 DNA reads TGTGCCAGCAGTGAAGTGACTCATTCGGCAGAGACCCAGTACTTC.

This chain joins TRBV7-2 and TRBJ2-7; 7 bases are shared with TRBD1. V trimming: 2 bases; J trimming: 4 bases; junction bases outside the gene matches: 8. There are 15 residues in the CDR3. Per the germline V gene, CDR1 is SGHTA and CDR2 is FQGNSA. The CDR3 is CASSLTRDSPYEQYF. The DNA of the CDR3 is TGTGCCAGCAGCTTAACTCGGGACAGTCCTTACGAGCAGTACTTC.

This clonotype has more than one count but fewer than ten. The V gene is TRBV4-1, the J gene TRBJ2-7; tentatively, D is TRBD2 (5 bases). Trimming shortened V by 2 bases and J by 3 bases, and 8 bases separated the two germline ends. The CDR3 spans 13 residues. Looked up from germline, CDR1 is MGHRA and CDR2 is YSYEKL. CDR3 nucleotide sequence: TGCGCCAGCAGCCAAACAGACTACTACGAGCAGTACTTC. Amino acid sequence: CASSQTDYYEQYF.

In its sample, this clonotype was seen a few times. The rearrangement uses TRBV12-3 or TRBV12-4 and TRBJ2-1; D remains ambiguous. This CDR3 is built from 13 residues. V lost 5 bases, J lost 8 bases, and 13 bases lay in between. The CDR3 region is CASSRDLADEQFF. The DNA for the CDR3 is TGTGCCAGCAGTCGTGACCTCGCCGATGAGCAGTTCTTC.

A few counts support this clonotype. The chain employs TRBV12-3 or TRBV12-4 and TRBJ2-1, with a possible D match to TRBD2 (6 bases). The CDR3 is 16 residues long. Between the trimmed V and J ends, which lost 2 bases and 6 bases, there was a span of 17 bases. Here the CDR3 DNA reads TGTGCCAGCAGTTTACCCCCCTGGAGGGTGGGCAATGAGCAGTTCTTC. Protein sequence: CASSLPPWRVGNEQFF.

DNA for the CDR3: TGTGCCAGCAGCTTGGACTCAGACAGGGAAGAGACCCAGTACTTC. It encodes CASSLDSDREETQYF. The chain employs TRBV5-4 and TRBJ2-5, with TRBD1 identical over 7 bases. From germline, CDR1 is SGHNT and CDR2 YYREEE (reference sequence). The length of the CDR3 is 15 residues. V dropped 0 bases and J dropped 3; count of bases not matched to a gene: 5. The variable domain in full, completed from reference TRBV5-4 and TRBJ2-5, reads ETGVTQSPTHLIKTRGQQVTLRCSSQSGHNTVSWYQQALGQGPQFIFQYYREEENGRGNFPPRFSGLQFPNYSSELNVNALELDDSALYLCASSLDSDREETQYFGPGTRLLVL.

V gene TRBV2 combines with J gene TRBJ2-5; no clear D gene. The germline V and J ends were trimmed by 4 bases and 2 bases, with 11 bases remaining between them. This CDR3 is built from 14 residues. From germline, CDR1 is SNHLY and CDR2 FYNNEI. Written as DNA, the CDR3 is TGTGCCAGCAGTGTTTCGGAGTTGCAAGAGACCCAGTACTTC. This codes for CASSVSELQETQYF.

The V and J genes are TRBV6-2 or TRBV6-3 and TRBJ1-1; 8 nucleotides agree with TRBD1. J lost 7 bases, V lost 6 bases, and 10 bases had no gene match. The CDR3 is 14 amino acids. The germline CDR1 and CDR2 sequences are MNHEY and SVGEGT. In DNA form, the CDR3 reads TGTGCCAGCAGCGACCCACCGGACAGGGATGAAGCTTTCTTT. The encoded protein is CASSDPPDRDEAFF.

This sequence joins TRBV20-1 and TRBJ2-7, with 8 bases aligning to TRBD2. Germline V lookup: CDR1 DFQATT, CDR2 SNEGSKA (reference sequence). V lost 7 bases and J lost 0; bases outside the gene matches: 5. The CDR3 is made up of 13 amino acids. This chain's CDR3 is CSGLGTSSYEQYF. CDR3 in DNA: TGCAGTGGCCTCGGGACTAGCTCCTACGAGCAGTACTTC.

The chain couples TRBV5-1 to TRBJ1-5; a weak D match, TRBD1 (5 bases). CDR1 is SGHRS, CDR2 YFSETQ, per germline. This CDR3 spans 15 amino acids. Deletions cut 3 bases from V and 6 bases from J, with 16 bases between. The CDR3 loop reads CASSWDGEVSQPQHF. The CDR3 DNA follows: TGCGCCAGCAGCTGGGACGGAGAAGTAAGTCAGCCCCAGCATTTT.

This clonotype was counted ten times or more. The chain carries TRBV7-2 and TRBJ1-2, with 7 bases identical to TRBD1. There are 15 residues in the CDR3. CDR1 and CDR2 (germline): SGHTA, FQGNSA. J lost 6 bases, V lost 1 base, and 8 bases had no gene match. The CDR3 DNA sequence: TGTGCCAGCAGCTTAGGGCCCGACAGGGTGCATGGCTACACCTTC. This codes for CASSLGPDRVHGYTF.

This clonotype was detected only a few times. This chain connects TRBV20-1 to TRBJ2-5; 14 positions match TRBD2. Germline V gives CDR1 DFQATT, CDR2 SNEGSKA (reference sequence). The V gene end was trimmed by 5 bases and the J gene end by 3 bases; junction bases not matched to a gene: 5. The CDR3 length is 15 residues. The CDR3 coding sequence is TGCAGTGCTGCCCCGGGACTAGCGGGAGAAGAGACCCAGTACTTC. It encodes CSAAPGLAGEETQYF.

This clonotype was counted ten times or more. The rearrangement links TRBV7-2 to TRBJ2-1; D is undetermined. This CDR3 is built from 13 residues. Germline CDR1 SGHTA, CDR2 FQGNSA. The V end lost 1 base, the J end lost 10 bases, and 11 bases lay between the germline ends. The CDR3 here is CASSLGRAWEQFF. The CDR3 DNA sequence: TGTGCCAGCAGCTTAGGTCGAGCTTGGGAGCAGTTCTTC. The whole variable domain, remainder taken from reference TRBV7-2 and TRBJ2-1, is GAGVSQSPSNKVTEKGKDVELRCDPISGHTALYWYRQSLGQGLEFLIYFQGNSAPDKSGLPSDRFSAERTGGSVSTLTIQRTQQEDSAVYLCASSLGRAWEQFFGPGTRLTVL.

This clonotype was detected a few times. The rearrangement joins TRBV28 to TRBJ2-7, with 7 bases matching TRBD2. CDR1 and CDR2 from the germline V gene are MDHEN and SYDVKM. Germline trimming cut 7 bases from V and 2 bases from J; bases unmatched to any gene: 11. The CDR3 is 15 amino acids. The CDR3 DNA reads TGTGCCAGCACAAAGGGAAGCGGGACCACCTACGAGCAGTACTTC. It encodes CASTKGSGTTYEQYF.

The rearrangement joins TRBV15 to TRBJ1-1; 8 positions agree with TRBD1. After removal of 5 bases from V and 4 bases from J, the junction contained 12 bases not matched to a gene. Germline CDR1 reads LNHNV; CDR2 reads YYDKDF (reference sequence). The CDR3 length is 16 residues. CDR3: CATSPETGAVVTEAFF. DNA of the CDR3: TGTGCCACCAGCCCCGAGACAGGGGCGGTGGTCACTGAAGCTTTCTTT.

This clonotype has only a few counts. This rearrangement joins TRBV11-3 to TRBJ2-1; weak D call: TRBD2 (7 bases). V gave up 0 bases and J gave up 7 bases, with 16 bases separating them. The CDR3 is 16 residues long. The germline V gene encodes CDR1 SGHNT and CDR2 YENEEA. The CDR3 protein is CASSLDAGATGNEQFF. Written as DNA, the CDR3 is TGTGCCAGCAGCTTAGACGCGGGGGCGACTGGAAATGAGCAGTTCTTC.

The CDR3 region has the DNA TGTGCCAGCAGCTTGGAATCCCTCGGGGGCCCTCGAGGCACCGGGGAGCTGTTTTTT. Translation: CASSLESLGGPRGTGELFF. The chain couples TRBV5-6 to TRBJ2-2; D could derive from TRBD1 or TRBD2 (6 bases each). The V end lost 0 bases, the J end lost 4 bases, and 22 bases lay between the germline ends. The CDR3 sequence is 19 residues long. CDR1 is SGHDT and CDR2 is YYEEEE in the germline V gene. The whole variable domain, remainder taken from reference TRBV5-6 and TRBJ2-2, is DAGVTQSPTHLIKTRGQQVTLRCSPKSGHDTVSWYQQALGQGPQFIFQYYEEEERQRGNFPDRFSGHQFPNYSSELNVNALLLGDSALYLCASSLESLGGPRGTGELFFGEGSRLTVL.

The V call is TRBV7-2, the J call TRBJ2-2; no firm D call. With 5 bases removed from V and 1 base from J, the gap between germline ends came to 11 bases. This CDR3 contains 15 residues. The V gene's germline CDR1 is SGHTA and CDR2 FQGNSA. The CDR3 nucleotides read TGTGCCAGCAGCCCACCTCCTTTGAACACCGGGGAGCTGTTTTTT. It yields the protein CASSPPPLNTGELFF.

The chain is built from TRBV7-6 and TRBJ2-3, with TRBD2 identical over 10 bases. Trimming cost V 4 bases and J 5 bases; bases outside gene matches: 6. Germline lookup yields CDR1 SGHVS and CDR2 FNYEAQ. The CDR3 extends over 15 amino acids. The CDR3 sequence: CASSSTSGTIDTQYF. The CDR3 DNA sequence: TGTGCCAGCAGCTCCACTAGCGGGACTATAGATACGCAGTATTTT.

This clonotype was seen a few times. The V and J genes are TRBV6-5 and TRBJ1-1; 12 positions agree with TRBD1. The CDR3 runs to 14 residues. The junction had 8 bases not matched to a gene; V was cut back by 6 bases and J by 9 bases. Germline V gene data show CDR1 as MNHEY and CDR2 as SVGAGI. CDR3 in DNA: TGTGCCAGCAGGCCGGGACAGGGGGCAGAGCAAGCTTTCTTT. Translation: CASRPGQGAEQAFF.

This chain uses TRBV27 with TRBJ2-7, with TRBD2 matching over 9 bases. The CDR3 is 15 amino acids. Trimming cost V 4 bases and J 2 bases; bases outside gene matches: 6. From germline, CDR1 is MNHEY and CDR2 SMNVEV (reference sequence). The CDR3 reads CASSSVTSGPYEQYF. CDR3 DNA sequence: TGTGCCAGCAGTTCGGTGACTAGCGGTCCCTACGAGCAGTACTTC.

The genes are TRBV7-9 and TRBJ2-5; no clear D. The V end was cut by 1 base, the J end by 0 bases, with 6 bases between. This CDR3 has 14 residues. The germline V gene has CDR1 SEHNR and CDR2 FQNEAQ (reference sequence). CDR3 sequence: CASSLVQYQETQYF. For the CDR3, the DNA is TGTGCCAGCAGCTTAGTGCAATACCAAGAGACCCAGTACTTC.

In its sample, this clonotype was seen a few times. V gene TRBV7-9 combines with J gene TRBJ2-1, with no clear D. The germline gives CDR1 SEHNR, CDR2 FQNEAQ (reference sequence). The CDR3 is 16 residues long. The V end was cut by 4 bases, the J end by 7 bases, with 20 bases between. The CDR3, as DNA: TGTGCCAGCAGCTCCTCTAGAGGTCCCTGGTTGAATGAGCAGTTCTTC. Translating gives CASSSSRGPWLNEQFF.

The gene calls are TRBV6-6 and TRBJ2-3, with 10 bases that match TRBD2. V was pared by 5 bases and J by 5 bases, with 10 bases of the junction left unmatched. The CDR3 is 16 amino acids. The germline V gene has CDR1 MNHNY and CDR2 SVGAGI (reference sequence). CDR3 in amino acids: CASSVSSGRAIDTQYF. The CDR3 DNA is TGTGCCAGCAGTGTATCCAGCGGGAGGGCTATAGATACGCAGTATTTT.

This clonotype was recorded at least ten times. V is TRBV10-3 and J is TRBJ2-3; 10 bases match TRBD2. Germline-derived CDR1 and CDR2 are ENHRY and SYGVKD. J was trimmed by 3 bases and V by 4 bases; bases with no gene match: 10. The CDR3 consists of 17 residues. The CDR3 DNA reads as TGTGCCATCAGTGCCTCGCTTGGGACTAGCGAAACAGATACGCAGTATTTT. Translating gives CAISASLGTSETDTQYF.

In its sample, this clonotype was seen a few times. The V gene is TRBV7-2, the J gene TRBJ2-1; D may be TRBD2 (5 bases). The CDR3 loop spans 14 amino acids. The germline gives CDR1 SGHTA, CDR2 FQGNSA. V gave up 1 base and J gave up 9 bases, with 13 bases separating them. The CDR3 DNA reads as TGTGCCAGCAGCTTAGAGTACGGGAACGGTGAGCAGTTCTTC. Amino acids: CASSLEYGNGEQFF.

The sample holds a few counts of this clonotype. The chain employs TRBV19 and TRBJ2-7, with D perhaps matching TRBD2 (7 bases). CDR3 length equals 16 residues. The V gene's germline CDR1 is LNHDA and CDR2 SQIVND (reference sequence). Trimming removed 2 bases from V and 4 bases from J, with 18 bases in between. CDR3 nucleotides: TGTGCCAGTAGTATAACAACAGGGAGGGGGTCGTACGAGCAGTACTTC. Translating gives CASSITTGRGSYEQYF.